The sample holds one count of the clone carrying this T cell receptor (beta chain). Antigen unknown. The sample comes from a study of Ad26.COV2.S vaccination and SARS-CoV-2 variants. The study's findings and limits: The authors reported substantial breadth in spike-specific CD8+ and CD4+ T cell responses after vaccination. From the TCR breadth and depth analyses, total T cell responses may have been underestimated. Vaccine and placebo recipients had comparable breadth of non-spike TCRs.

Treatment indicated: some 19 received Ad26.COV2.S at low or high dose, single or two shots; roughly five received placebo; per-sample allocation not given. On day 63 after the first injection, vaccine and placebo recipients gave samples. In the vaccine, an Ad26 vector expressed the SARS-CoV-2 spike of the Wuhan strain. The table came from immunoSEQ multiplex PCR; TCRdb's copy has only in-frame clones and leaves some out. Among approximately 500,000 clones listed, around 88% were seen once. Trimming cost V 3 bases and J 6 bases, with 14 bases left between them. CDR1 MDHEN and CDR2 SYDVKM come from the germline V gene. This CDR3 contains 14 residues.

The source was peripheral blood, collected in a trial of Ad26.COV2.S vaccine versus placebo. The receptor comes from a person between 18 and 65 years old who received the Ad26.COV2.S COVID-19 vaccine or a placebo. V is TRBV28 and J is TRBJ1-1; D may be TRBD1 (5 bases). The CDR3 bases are TGTGCCAGCAGTTTTATTCTTGGGACTGCTGAAGCTTTCTTT. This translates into CASSFILGTAEAFF.